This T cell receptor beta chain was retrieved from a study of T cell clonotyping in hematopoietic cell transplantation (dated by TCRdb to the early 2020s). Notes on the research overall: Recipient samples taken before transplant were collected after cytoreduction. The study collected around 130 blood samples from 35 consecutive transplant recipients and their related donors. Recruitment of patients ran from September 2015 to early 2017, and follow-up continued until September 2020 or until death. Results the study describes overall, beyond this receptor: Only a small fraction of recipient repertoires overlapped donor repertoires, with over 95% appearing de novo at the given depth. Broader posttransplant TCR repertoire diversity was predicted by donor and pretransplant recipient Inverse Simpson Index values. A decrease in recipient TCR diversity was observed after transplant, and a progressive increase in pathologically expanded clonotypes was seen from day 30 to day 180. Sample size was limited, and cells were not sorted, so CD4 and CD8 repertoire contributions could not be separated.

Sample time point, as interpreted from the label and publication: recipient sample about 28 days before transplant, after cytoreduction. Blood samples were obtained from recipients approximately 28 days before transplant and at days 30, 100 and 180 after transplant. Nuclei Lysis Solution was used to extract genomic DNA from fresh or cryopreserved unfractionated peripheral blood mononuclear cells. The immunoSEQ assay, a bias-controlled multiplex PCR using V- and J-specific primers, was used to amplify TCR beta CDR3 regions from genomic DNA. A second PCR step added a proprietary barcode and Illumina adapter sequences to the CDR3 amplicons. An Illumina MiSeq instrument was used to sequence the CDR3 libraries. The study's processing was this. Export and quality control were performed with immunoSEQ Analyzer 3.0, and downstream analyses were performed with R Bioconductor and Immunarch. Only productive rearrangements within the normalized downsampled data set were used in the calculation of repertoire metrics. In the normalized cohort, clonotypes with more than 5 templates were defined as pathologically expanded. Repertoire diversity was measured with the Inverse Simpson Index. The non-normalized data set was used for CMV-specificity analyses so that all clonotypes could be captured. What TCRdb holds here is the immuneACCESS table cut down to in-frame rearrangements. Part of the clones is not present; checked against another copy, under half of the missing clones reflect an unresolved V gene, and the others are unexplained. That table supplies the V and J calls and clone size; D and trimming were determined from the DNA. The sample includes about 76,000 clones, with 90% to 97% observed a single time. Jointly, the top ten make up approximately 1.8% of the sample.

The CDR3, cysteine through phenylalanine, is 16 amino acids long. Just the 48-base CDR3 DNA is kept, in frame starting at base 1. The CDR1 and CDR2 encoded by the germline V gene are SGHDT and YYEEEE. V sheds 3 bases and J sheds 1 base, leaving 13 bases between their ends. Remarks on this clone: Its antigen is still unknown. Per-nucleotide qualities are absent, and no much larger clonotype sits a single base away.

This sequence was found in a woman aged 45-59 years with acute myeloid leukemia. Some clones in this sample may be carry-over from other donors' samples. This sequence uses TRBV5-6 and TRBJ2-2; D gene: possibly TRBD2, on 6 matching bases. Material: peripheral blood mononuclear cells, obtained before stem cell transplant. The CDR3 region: CASSWRVRGNTGELFF. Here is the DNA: TGTGCCAGCAGCTGGAGGGTGCGGGGGAACACCGGGGAGCTGTTTTTT.